This TCR beta chain emerged from a study of blood T cell repertoires in COVID-19. The overall study: Acute and convalescent COVID-19 samples came from the United States, Italy and Spain. T cells, B-cell-depleted T cells, or PBMCs provided the cDNA or gDNA that served as material.

In this sample, this clone turned up once. In the study's own analysis: Nucleated cell counts were estimated from reference gene primer amplification. Assay: immunoSEQ multiplex PCR; the TCRdb copy retains only in-frame clones and omits some. Clone size and V and J calls were adopted from that table, with D and trimming inferred from the DNA. The table records about 270,000 clones, roughly 84% of them present only once. The TCR comes from a woman aged 18-29 years with acute or convalescent COVID-19. The material sequenced was peripheral blood.

CDR3 residues: CASSHDSSYEQYF. In DNA, the CDR3 is TGTGCCAGCTCCCATGACAGTTCCTACGAGCAGTACTTC. The chain carries TRBV18 and TRBJ2-7, with D possibly TRBD1 on 5 matching bases. The CDR3 covers 13 residues. Germline V gives CDR1 KGHSH, CDR2 LQKENI. V lost 6 bases, J lost 1 base, and 10 bases lay in between.